These 32 T cell receptor beta chains originate from one sample sequenced in a study of T cells after yellow fever vaccination. TCRdb analysed the 5' RACE reads with MiXCR anew, one entry per CDR3 protein. The table includes hundreds of thousands of distinct CDR3 sequences, approximately 5.2% detected once. The sample in question was CD4+ T cells sorted from PBMCs, obtained on the day of the yellow fever booster vaccination. Receptors originate from a man between 18 and 35 years old who received the YFV17D yellow fever vaccine.

This clonotype was seen a handful of times. The gene calls are TRBV28 and TRBJ1-2, with unresolved D. Germline V gives CDR1 MDHEN, CDR2 SYDVKM. CDR3 length: 12 amino acids. The V and J ends lost 5 bases and 3 bases respectively, with 7 bases between them. DNA for the CDR3: TGTGCCAGCAGTCCTTTATACTATGGCTACACCTTC. Protein: CASSPLYYGYTF.

This rearrangement joins TRBV6-6 to TRBJ1-1; D unclear. CDR3 length: 11 amino acids. Germline CDR1 is MNHNY and CDR2 is SVGAGI (reference sequence). Trimming left V 6 bases short and J 10 bases short, with 12 bases between. The CDR3 sequence: CASSLLYIAFF. The CDR3 DNA reads as TGTGCCAGCAGCCTTCTTTATATAGCTTTCTTT.

This clonotype was recorded a few times. V is TRBV29-1 and J is TRBJ1-6; D might be TRBD1 (5 bases). Trimming cost V 6 bases and J 5 bases, with 11 bases left between them. The CDR3 loop spans 13 amino acids. Germline V CDR1 and CDR2: SQVTM, ANQGSEA. The CDR3 nucleotides are TGCAGCGTCAGTGGACAAAATAATTCACCCCTCCACTTT. This sequence encodes CSVSGQNNSPLHF.

The rearrangement links TRBV6-2 or TRBV6-3 to TRBJ2-5, with D possibly called TRBD1 or TRBD2 (6 bases each). The CDR3 is made up of 14 amino acids. Germline values: CDR1 MNHEY, CDR2 SVGEGT. The ends were cut back, 7 bases at V and 7 bases at J, with 19 bases in the middle. The CDR3 loop reads CASNRRQAGGTQYF. DNA of the CDR3: TGTGCCAGCAACCGTCGACAGGCCGGGGGGACCCAGTACTTC.

This clonotype turned up a few times. The chain joins TRBV20-1 to TRBJ1-4, with 8 bases that match TRBD1. CDR1 DFQATT and CDR2 SNEGSKA come from the germline V gene (reference sequence). The CDR3 is made up of 13 amino acids. The V and J ends lost 3 bases and 5 bases, in that order; junction bases with no gene match: 2. The CDR3 coding sequence is TGCAGTGCTAGGCGACAGGGGAATGAAAAACTGTTTTTT. The encoded protein is CSARRQGNEKLFF.

This clonotype has a handful of counts. The genes are TRBV12-3 or TRBV12-4 and TRBJ1-2; D is uncertain. The CDR3 has 15 amino acids. Trimming removed 5 bases from V and 2 bases from J, with 15 bases in between. CDR3 coding DNA: TGTGCCAGCAGTCCCCGGGCCTCCTGGAACTATGGCTACACCTTC. It is translated as CASSPRASWNYGYTF.

This chain links TRBV19 with TRBJ2-7, with D possibly matching TRBD1 (6 bases). V was shortened by 3 bases and J by 0 bases, with 9 bases between the two germline ends. The germline gives CDR1 LNHDA, CDR2 SQIVND (reference sequence). The length of the CDR3 is 14 residues. The CDR3 DNA sequence: TGTGCCAGTAGTATGTGGACAGACTCCTACGAGCAGTACTTC. It specifies CASSMWTDSYEQYF.

This clonotype showed up just a few times. V and J are TRBV12-5 and TRBJ2-4; D not resolved. V lost 1 base and J lost 10, with 14 bases in between. This CDR3 has 14 amino acids. The germline V gene encodes CDR1 LGHNT and CDR2 FRNRAP. CDR3 loop: CASGLAHTDWIQYF. Written as DNA, the CDR3 is TGTGCTAGTGGTTTGGCCCACACTGATTGGATTCAGTACTTC. The variable domain in full, with the rest retrieved from reference TRBV12-5 and TRBJ2-4, is DARVTQTPRHKVTEMGQEVTMRCQPILGHNTVFWYRQTMMQGLELLAYFRNRAPLDDSGMPKDRFSAEMPDATLATLKIQPSEPRDSAVYFCASGLAHTDWIQYFGAGTRLSVL.

This clonotype was seen more than once but under ten times. The chain couples TRBV9 to TRBJ2-1; D is unclear. V lost 2 bases and J lost 8, with 11 bases in between. From germline, CDR1 is SGDLS and CDR2 YYNGEE. This CDR3 has 13 amino acids. As DNA, the CDR3 is TGTGCCAGCAGCGTCCTCCTTCTCGATGAGCAGTTCTTC. This codes for CASSVLLLDEQFF.

This clonotype was detected a few times. The rearrangement uses TRBV11-2 and TRBJ1-1; D call uncertain. This CDR3 region has 13 residues. V dropped 3 bases and J dropped 3 bases, with 8 bases sitting between them. Germline assignment: CDR1 SGHAT and CDR2 FQNNGV. The CDR3 DNA sequence: TGTGCCAGCAGCTTTCACAAGGACACTGAAGCTTTCTTT. Translating gives CASSFHKDTEAFF.

The rearrangement uses TRBV19 and TRBJ1-2, with a tentative D call TRBD1 (6 bases). The CDR3 runs to 14 residues. Between the trimmed V and J ends, which lost 6 bases and 7 bases, there was a span of 18 bases. The germline V gene has CDR1 LNHDA and CDR2 SQIVND (reference sequence). The CDR3 coding sequence is TGTGCCAGTAGCATGCAGGGGCTCGTAGGTGGCTACACCTTC. It encodes CASSMQGLVGGYTF.

The genes are TRBV7-2 and TRBJ1-4; maybe TRBD1 (5 bases). The length of the CDR3 is 13 residues. Trimming removed 7 bases from V and 8 bases from J, with 14 bases in between. The V gene's germline CDR1 is SGHTA and CDR2 FQGNSA. The CDR3 bases are TGTGCCAGCACTCATAACGGGGGGGAAAAACTGTTTTTT. Translated, it gives CASTHNGGEKLFF.

This clonotype was recorded at least ten times. The chain uses TRBV7-9 and TRBJ2-7, with 11 bases matching TRBD1. This CDR3 has 14 amino acids. Germline trimming cut 3 bases from V and 5 bases from J; bases unmatched to any gene: 3. Germline lookup yields CDR1 SEHNR and CDR2 FQNEAQ (reference sequence). The CDR3 DNA reads TGTGCCAGCAGCTTCAGGACAGGGGGCGACGAGCAGTACTTC. It translates to CASSFRTGGDEQYF.

Only a few counts were recorded for this clonotype. The CDR3 loop is CASSLQAVRGAADNSPLHF. Written as DNA, the CDR3 is TGTGCCAGCAGCTTACAGGCAGTAAGGGGGGCCGCGGATAATTCACCCCTCCACTTT. V usage is TRBV7-2 and J usage is TRBJ1-6; tentatively, D is TRBD1 (6 bases). Trimming removed 2 bases from V and 5 bases from J, with 22 bases in between. Germline V gives CDR1 SGHTA, CDR2 FQGNSA. The CDR3 sequence is 19 residues long.

This clonotype was observed many times. The chain recombines TRBV20-1 with TRBJ2-1; 9 positions agree with TRBD2. CDR1 and CDR2 (germline): DFQATT, SNEGSKA (reference sequence). The V and J ends lost 6 bases and 10 bases, in that order; junction bases with no gene match: 10. The CDR3 length is 13 residues. CDR3 sequence reads: CSARGGGAREQFF. CDR3 bases: TGCAGTGCCCGCGGCGGGGGGGCCAGGGAGCAGTTCTTC.

This clonotype was observed a handful of times. DNA for the CDR3: TGCGCCAGCAGCCGCTCCGGACAGGGCCTCGTAACAGATACGCAGTATTTT. Its translation is CASSRSGQGLVTDTQYF. The chain joins TRBV4-3 to TRBJ2-3, with 8 bases fitting TRBD1. The germline V gene encodes CDR1 LGHNA and CDR2 YSLEER. Trimming at V came to 4 bases and at J to 3 bases, leaving 12 bases not matched to a gene. The CDR3 loop spans 17 amino acids.

This clonotype has just a few counts. V is TRBV20-1 and J is TRBJ2-7; D possibly corresponds to TRBD2 (5 bases). The V and J ends lost 5 bases and 6 bases respectively, with 17 bases between them. The CDR3 has 13 amino acids. The germline V gene encodes CDR1 DFQATT and CDR2 SNEGSKA (reference sequence). CDR3 residues: CSAPLRAGPEQYV. Written as DNA, the CDR3 is TGCAGTGCTCCTCTTCGCGCGGGCCCCGAGCAGTACGTC.

The CDR3 DNA reads TGCGCCAGCAGAGGAGGGAGGGCTTTGGATACGCAGTATTTT. Amino acids: CASRGGRALDTQYF. This chain links TRBV5-1 with TRBJ2-3, with TRBD2 matching 7 bases. The CDR3 is 14 amino acids. Losses at the gene ends were 5 bases for V and 6 bases for J; bases not matched to a gene: 9. The germline V gene encodes CDR1 SGHRS and CDR2 YFSETQ.

The chain employs TRBV29-1 and TRBJ2-7, with TRBD1 matching over 9 bases. Germline V gene lookup returns CDR1 SQVTM and CDR2 ANQGSEA. The V gene end was trimmed by 5 bases and the J gene end by 0 bases; junction bases not matched to a gene: 11. The CDR3 is 16 residues long. The CDR3 region has the DNA TGCAGCGTTAGTCCGACAGGGGGGGGGAGCTCCTACGAGCAGTACGTC. Its protein is CSVSPTGGGSSYEQYV.

This clonotype appeared a few times. The chain links TRBV4-2 to TRBJ2-7; 10 bases line up with TRBD2. The CDR3 contains 14 residues. Looked up from germline, CDR1 is LGHNA and CDR2 is YNFKEQ. The J segment lost 7 bases and the V segment lost 2 bases, leaving 5 bases of the junction unmatched. In DNA form, the CDR3 reads TGTGCCAGCAGCCAAACGACTAGCGGGCGGGAGCAGTACTTC. The encoded protein is CASSQTTSGREQYF.

This clonotype was picked up many times. CDR3 nucleotides: TGCAGTTGCCGGCCGACAGATACGCAGTATTTT. The encoded protein is CSCRPTDTQYF. This chain joins TRBV20-1 and TRBJ2-3; D uncertain. V lost 8 bases to trimming and J lost 3 bases, with 9 bases between them. The CDR3 covers 11 residues. Germline CDR1 and CDR2: DFQATT and SNEGSKA (reference sequence).

The chain uses TRBV20-1 and TRBJ2-1; TRBD2 matches 9 bases. The CDR3 consists of 17 residues. Per germline, CDR1 DFQATT and CDR2 SNEGSKA (reference sequence). Trimming removed 0 bases from V and 6 bases from J; junction bases left unmatched: 12. The CDR3 DNA sequence: TGCAGTGCTAGAGATAGCTTAGCGCGGGGGGGCCTCAATGAGCAGTTCTTC. As protein: CSARDSLARGGLNEQFF.

This chain connects TRBV7-9 to TRBJ2-3, with D tentatively TRBD1 or TRBD2 (5 bases each). From germline, CDR1 is SEHNR and CDR2 FQNEAQ (reference sequence). The CDR3 contains 16 residues. V gave up 0 bases and J gave up 2 bases, with 12 bases separating them. The CDR3 sequence is CASSLAQGGHTDTQYF. The CDR3 DNA reads TGTGCCAGCAGCTTAGCGCAGGGCGGGCACACAGATACGCAGTATTTT. Together with reference TRBV7-9 and TRBJ2-3, the CDR3 gives the full variable domain: DTGVSQNPRHKITKRGQNVTFRCDPISEHNRLYWYRQTLGQGPEFLTYFQNEAQLEKSRLLSDRFSAERPKGSFSTLEIQRTEQGDSAMYLCASSLAQGGHTDTQYFGPGTRLTVL.

This clonotype was counted a few times. The CDR3 reads CASSHSPRDPEQFF. The CDR3, as DNA: TGTGCCAGCAGCCACAGCCCCCGGGACCCCGAGCAGTTCTTC. The J gene is TRBJ2-1, the V gene TRBV14; D may match TRBD1 or TRBD2 (5 bases each). The germline CDR1 and CDR2 sequences are SGHDN and FVKESK. The CDR3 sequence is 14 residues long. With 3 bases removed from V and 10 bases from J, the gap between germline ends came to 16 bases.

This clonotype was observed a few times. This chain uses TRBV29-1 with TRBJ1-4, with D uncertain. Germline CDR1 reads SQVTM; CDR2 reads ANQGSEA. The CDR3 is 11 amino acids. The germline V and J ends were trimmed by 7 bases and 10 bases, with 13 bases remaining between them. The CDR3: CSARGDRKLFF. DNA of the CDR3: TGCAGCGCCAGAGGAGATCGAAAACTGTTTTTT.

This clonotype was seen many times. V usage is TRBV9 and J usage is TRBJ2-5; 15 nucleotides align to TRBD2. The CDR3 spans 17 residues. The trim removed 2 bases at V and 5 bases at J, leaving 7 bases unmatched. Germline V gives CDR1 SGDLS, CDR2 YYNGEE. CDR3 nucleotides: TGTGCCAGCAGCGTCGGGACTAGCGGGGGGCCCAGGGAGACCCAGTACTTC. It codes for CASSVGTSGGPRETQYF.

This clonotype occurred a few times. The CDR3 loop reads CASRMSGNTIYF. The CDR3 coding sequence is TGTGCCAGCAGAATGTCTGGAAACACCATATATTTT. The chain combines TRBV28 with TRBJ1-3; no definite D call. The CDR3 runs 12 residues. Germline CDR1 reads MDHEN; CDR2 reads SYDVKM. V lost 6 bases and J 1 base, leaving 4 bases between the germline ends.

V is TRBV2 and J is TRBJ1-5, with a weak D call TRBD1 (5 bases). Germline CDR1 is SNHLY and CDR2 is FYNNEI. The CDR3 has 18 amino acids. V lost 6 bases and J 7 bases, leaving 28 bases between the germline ends. This CDR3 is CASRAGLIGERGDQPQHF. The CDR3 DNA sequence: TGTGCCAGCAGGGCAGGGTTGATCGGGGAGAGGGGTGACCAGCCCCAGCATTTT.

V and J are TRBV6-2 or TRBV6-3 and TRBJ1-3; D is uncertain. Trimming shortened V by 7 bases and J by 0 bases, and 13 bases separated the two germline ends. From germline, CDR1 is MNHEY and CDR2 SVGEGT. The CDR3 is 15 residues long. CDR3: CASTRLAVSGNTIYF. For the CDR3, the DNA is TGTGCCAGCACCCGACTGGCGGTCTCTGGAAACACCATATATTTT.

In its sample, this clonotype was seen many times. The CDR3 reads CASSLQANEQFF. For the CDR3, the DNA is TGTGCCAGCAGCTTACAGGCCAATGAGCAGTTCTTC. The rearrangement links TRBV7-2 to TRBJ2-1; D unresolved. The CDR3 is 12 amino acids. V lost 2 bases, J lost 6 bases, and 5 bases lay in between. The germline gives CDR1 SGHTA, CDR2 FQGNSA.

This chain connects TRBV27 to TRBJ1-5; the D gene is possibly TRBD1 (5 bases). The germline V gene has CDR1 MNHEY and CDR2 SMNVEV (reference sequence). The CDR3 totals 15 residues. V was cut by 7 bases and J by 1 base, with 14 bases left in between. This chain's CDR3 is CASKGKVWSNQPQHF. As DNA, the CDR3 is TGTGCCAGCAAGGGGAAGGTTTGGAGCAATCAGCCCCAGCATTTT.

This clonotype showed up just a few times. The V gene is TRBV20-1, the J gene TRBJ1-1, with 9 nucleotides matching TRBD1. Germline V gene lookup returns CDR1 DFQATT and CDR2 SNEGSKA (reference sequence). The CDR3 is made up of 14 amino acids. V was clipped by 6 bases and J by 1 base; unmatched bases: 6. The CDR3 sequence is CSAPRQGGNTEAFF. CDR3 bases: TGCAGTGCCCCGAGACAGGGGGGGAACACTGAAGCTTTCTTT.